These 18 T cell receptor beta chains were sequenced from one sample in a study of T cells in Graves' hyperthyroidism and ophthalmopathy. Amplified TCR beta CDR3 regions derived from RNA transcripts. During a first-round RT-PCR of the TCR CDR3, the HTBI primer set was used. TCRdb ran MiXCR on the multiplex PCR reads and lists one entry per CDR3 protein. The sample lists 340,000 or so distinct CDR3 sequences, around 20% occurring once. Material: blood. The receptors shown here come from a woman in her forties or fifties with Graves' hyperthyroidism.

In this sample, this clonotype turned up many times. The chain carries TRBV29-1 and TRBJ2-7; 10 bases agree with TRBD1. With V trimmed by 7 bases and J by 0 bases, 6 bases remained unmatched. There are 14 residues in the CDR3. The germline gives CDR1 SQVTM, CDR2 ANQGSEA. Here the CDR3 reads CSAIGQGGSYEQYF. The CDR3 bases are TGCAGCGCCATAGGACAGGGGGGCTCCTACGAGCAGTACTTC.

In its sample, this clonotype was seen many times. This rearrangement joins TRBV6-1 to TRBJ1-2; weak D call: TRBD1 (5 bases). CDR3 length equals 18 residues. Per germline, CDR1 MNHNS and CDR2 SASEGT. Between the trimmed V and J ends, which lost 5 bases and 2 bases, there was a span of 24 bases. CDR3 region: CASSYLPPLPDRNYGYTF. DNA for the CDR3: TGTGCCAGCAGTTACCTTCCACCCTTACCCGACAGAAACTATGGCTACACCTTC.

This clonotype was found many times. The chain uses TRBV5-1 and TRBJ2-5; D is perhaps TRBD1 (6 bases). Trimming removed 2 bases at V and 4 bases at J, with 12 bases between. CDR1 is SGHRS, CDR2 YFSETQ, per germline. This CDR3 has 14 amino acids. The CDR3 DNA reads as TGCGCCAGCAGCTTCCGGGACACAACAGAGACCCAGTACTTC. This codes for CASSFRDTTETQYF.

At least ten counts were recorded for this clonotype. This sequence joins TRBV24-1 and TRBJ2-3; D is tentatively TRBD1 or TRBD2 (5 bases each). Germline CDR1 and CDR2: KGHDR and SFDVKD. The V end lost 3 bases, the J end lost 2 bases, and 14 bases lay between the germline ends. The CDR3 contains 16 residues. CDR3 region: CATSDPGTKHTDTQYF. CDR3 DNA: TGTGCCACCAGTGATCCCGGGACCAAACACACAGATACGCAGTATTTT.

The chain couples TRBV2 to TRBJ2-7, with 7 bases aligning to TRBD2. Germline CDR1 is SNHLY and CDR2 is FYNNEI. This CDR3 has 11 residues. V shed 6 bases and J 5 bases; nucleotides not matched to a gene: 1. The CDR3 protein is CASRGGDEQYF. The CDR3 nucleotides read TGTGCCAGCAGGGGAGGGGACGAGCAGTACTTC.

Many counts were recorded for this clonotype. The rearrangement uses TRBV24-1 and TRBJ2-7; tentatively, D is TRBD1 (6 bases). Germline values: CDR1 KGHDR, CDR2 SFDVKD. The CDR3 spans 13 residues. V was shortened by 7 bases and J by 3 bases, with 12 bases between the two germline ends. The CDR3 protein is CATSRGAGYEQYF. CDR3 sequence (DNA): TGTGCCACCAGCAGGGGCGCCGGCTACGAGCAGTACTTC.

The rearrangement uses TRBV12-3 or TRBV12-4 and TRBJ2-5; 8 bases agree with TRBD1. The CDR3 runs to 15 residues. V lost 5 bases to trimming and J lost 4 bases; unmatched junction nucleotides: 9. CDR3 amino acids: CASSHGQGAGETQYF. The CDR3 DNA reads as TGTGCCAGCAGTCACGGGCAGGGGGCAGGAGAGACCCAGTACTTC.

This clonotype showed up just a few times. The rearrangement joins TRBV2 to TRBJ1-5; D uncertain. The length of the CDR3 is 13 residues. Trimming stripped 7 bases from V and 4 bases from J, with 11 bases between. The germline V gene encodes CDR1 SNHLY and CDR2 FYNNEI. Here the CDR3 reads CASMADGNQPQHF. The CDR3 coding sequence is TGTGCCAGCATGGCTGACGGGAATCAGCCCCAGCATTTT. The variable domain in full, with the rest retrieved from reference TRBV2 and TRBJ1-5, is EPEVTQTPSHQVTQMGQEVILRCVPISNHLYFYWYRQILGQKVEFLVSFYNNEISEKSEIFDDQFSVERPDGSNFTLKIRSTKLEDSAMYFCASMADGNQPQHFGDGTRLSIL.

This clonotype was found many times. This chain connects TRBV5-1 to TRBJ2-7; D not resolved. V was cut by 1 base and J by 6 bases, with 20 bases left in between. Germline V lookup: CDR1 SGHRS, CDR2 YFSETQ. The CDR3 totals 16 residues. Here the CDR3 reads CASSLLKRVPPLEQYF. The CDR3 DNA follows: TGCGCCAGCAGCTTGTTGAAACGGGTACCCCCCCTCGAGCAGTACTTC.

This clonotype occurred a few times. V usage is TRBV7-6 and J usage is TRBJ1-1; 11 nucleotides align to TRBD1. The CDR3 contains 16 residues. Germline V gives CDR1 SGHVS, CDR2 FNYEAQ. The V and J ends lost 5 bases and 1 base, in that order; junction bases with no gene match: 6. CDR3 bases: TGTGCCAGCAGCCTAAGGACAGGGGGCCCGAACACTGAAGCTTTCTTT. Amino acids: CASSLRTGGPNTEAFF. Full variable domain (remainder filled in from reference TRBV7-6 and TRBJ1-1): GAGVSQSPRYKVTKRGQDVALRCDPISGHVSLYWYRQALGQGPEFLTYFNYEAQQDKSGLPNDRFSAERPEGSISTLTIQRTEQRDSAMYRCASSLRTGGPNTEAFFGQGTRLTVV.

The gene calls are TRBV6-2 or TRBV6-3 and TRBJ1-2; 7 bases map to TRBD1. With 5 bases clipped from V and 0 bases from J, the junction kept 6 bases outside the gene matches. CDR1 and CDR2 from the germline V gene are MNHEY and SVGEGT. CDR3 length equals 15 residues. CDR3 in DNA: TGTGCCAGCAGTGACGGACAGGCGCCTAACTATGGCTACACCTTC. Translated, it gives CASSDGQAPNYGYTF.

This clonotype was found many times. The rearrangement uses TRBV20-1 and TRBJ2-7; D unresolved. CDR3 length: 12 amino acids. Trimming pared 4 bases from V and 2 bases from J, leaving 9 bases between. Germline loops: CDR1 DFQATT, CDR2 SNEGSKA (reference sequence). The CDR3 is CSATVEAYEQYF. CDR3 bases: TGCAGTGCTACAGTGGAAGCCTACGAGCAGTACTTC.

This clonotype has a count of ten or more. The rearrangement links TRBV18 to TRBJ2-7; TRBD1 matches at 10 bases. CDR1 and CDR2 from the germline V gene are KGHSH and LQKENI. There are 15 residues in the CDR3. The V gene end was trimmed by 6 bases and the J gene end by 4 bases; junction bases not matched to a gene: 9. CDR3 DNA sequence: TGTGCCAGCTCCCCGGGACAGGGGCCTTCGTACGAGCAGTACTTC. As protein: CASSPGQGPSYEQYF.

The chain employs TRBV6-2 or TRBV6-3 and TRBJ1-4, with D possibly TRBD1 on 5 matching bases. The V end was cut by 0 bases, the J end by 6 bases, with 11 bases between. The germline CDR1 and CDR2 sequences are MNHEY and SVGEGT. The CDR3 totals 15 residues. The CDR3 is CASSYSGPTDEKLFF. CDR3 in DNA: TGTGCCAGCAGTTACTCGGGACCGACGGATGAAAAACTGTTTTTT.

V and J are TRBV2 and TRBJ2-7; 11 bases line up with TRBD2. V was clipped by 6 bases and J by 1 base; unmatched bases: 8. The CDR3 has 16 residues. Per germline, CDR1 SNHLY and CDR2 FYNNEI. The CDR3 is CASRDISGGASYEQYF. As DNA, the CDR3 is TGTGCCAGCAGAGATATTAGCGGGGGGGCGTCCTACGAGCAGTACTTC.

This clonotype showed up many times. The chain combines TRBV7-2 with TRBJ1-6; 9 positions match TRBD1. Germline CDR1 SGHTA, CDR2 FQGNSA. V lost 1 base, J lost 6 bases, and 1 base stayed unmatched. The CDR3 runs 15 residues. The CDR3 is CASSLVTGGNSPLHF. Here the CDR3 DNA reads TGTGCCAGCAGCTTAGTGACAGGGGGTAATTCACCCCTCCACTTT.

In this sample, this clonotype turned up once. The chain carries TRBV20-1 and TRBJ2-3, with 15 bases identical to TRBD2. The CDR3 runs to 18 residues. Germline CDR1 DFQATT, CDR2 SNEGSKA (reference sequence). J gave up 1 base and V 0 bases, and 5 bases lay outside the gene matches. The CDR3 region has the DNA TGCAGTGCTAGAGAAGGGACTAGCGGGAGGAGGGGCACAGATACGCAGTATTTT. Protein: CSAREGTSGRRGTDTQYF.

The rearrangement joins TRBV20-1 to TRBJ2-2; TRBD2 aligns across 10 bases. Germline assignment: CDR1 DFQATT and CDR2 SNEGSKA (reference sequence). Trimming took 6 bases from V and 0 from J; bases not matched to a gene: 4. The length of the CDR3 is 15 residues. The CDR3 is CSARTSGANTGELFF. CDR3 sequence (DNA): TGCAGTGCGCGGACTAGCGGAGCGAACACCGGGGAGCTGTTTTTT.